These 9 T cell receptor beta chains were all obtained from the same sample, sequenced in a study of T cell clonality in common variable immunodeficiency. Repertoires were generated with immunoSEQ multiplex PCR, while TCRdb's copy carries only in-frame clones and drops some. The table lists some 54,000 clones, with no singletons. The sample taken for sequencing was peripheral blood mononuclear cells. Source of these receptors: a person between 18 and 70 years old in good health.

Regarding this clone: A read error may account for a junction end that differs from germline. Coverage ceases 3 residues before the CDR3 finishes, and the germline J gene fills in the end. The genes are TRBV7-9 and TRBJ1-2; D is unresolved. The CDR3 length is 13 residues. The germline CDR1 and CDR2 sequences are SEHNR and FQNEAQ (reference sequence). The CDR3 sequence: CSSSLREAVGYTF. CDR3 DNA, as far as it was read: TGTTCCAGCAGCTTAAGGGAAGCGGTTGGC. The full variable domain, with the rest looked up from reference TRBV7-9 and TRBJ1-2, is DTGVSQNPRHKITKRGQNVTFRCDPISEHNRLYWYRQTLGQGPEFLTYFQNEAQLEKSRLLSDRFSAERPKGSFSTLEIQRTEQGDSAMYLCSSSLREAVGYTFGSGTRLTVV.

As for this clone: From the germline J gene comes the end of the CDR3, since the read stops 3 residues before it. The chain has TRBV7-9 and TRBJ2-3, with D uncertain. CDR3 length equals 14 residues. Deletions cut 0 bases from V and 3 bases from J, with 7 bases between. The V gene's germline CDR1 is SEHNR and CDR2 FQNEAQ (reference sequence). The CDR3 DNA, read in part, is TGTGCCAGCAGCTTAGCGCGCGAGACAGATACG. It yields the protein CASSLARETDT. The full CDR3 reads CASSLARETDTQYF.

This clone was observed many times. Coverage ceases 3 residues before the CDR3 finishes, and the germline J gene fills in the end. The chain links TRBV5-1 to TRBJ2-3; tentative D call: TRBD1 (5 bases). The CDR3 is made up of 15 amino acids. Germline assignment: CDR1 SGHRS and CDR2 YFSETQ. V dropped 3 bases and J dropped 5 bases, with 16 bases sitting between them. The CDR3 bases that were read are TGCGCCAGCAGCTCCGAGTGGGGCGGCCAAGATACG. Encoded protein: CASSSEWGGQDT. The full CDR3 sequence reads CASSSEWGGQDTQYF.

This clone was detected many times. The read terminates 3 residues ahead of where the CDR3 ends, so the germline J gene completes it. The V call is TRBV20-1, the J call TRBJ1-1; TRBD1 agrees at 7 bases. Trimming cost V 3 bases and J 1 base; bases outside gene matches: 5. The CDR3 has 14 amino acids. Germline V gene data show CDR1 as DFQATT and CDR2 as SNEGSKA (reference sequence). The CDR3 bases that were read are TGCAGTGCTAGGCTGGGACAGCAGAACACTGAA. It yields the protein CSARLGQQNTE. The entire CDR3 protein reads CSARLGQQNTEAFF.

This clone was observed at least ten times. Read data end 3 residues before the CDR3 end; the end is taken from the germline J gene. The rearrangement joins TRBV28 to TRBJ2-7; TRBD1 might be the D (6 bases). The CDR3 loop spans 14 amino acids. Germline CDR1 is MDHEN and CDR2 is SYDVKM. The ends were cut back, 4 bases at V and 5 bases at J, with 15 bases in the middle. The CDR3 reads CASSSPPGEDEQYF. The sequenced part of the CDR3 DNA is TGTGCCAGCAGTTCCCCGCCAGGGGAAGACGAG. The entire variable domain, with the rest obtained from reference TRBV28 and TRBJ2-7, is as follows: DVKVTQSSRYLVKRTGEKVFLECVQDMDHENMFWYRQDPGLGLRLIYFSYDVKMKEKGDIPEGYSVSREKKERFSLILESASTNQTSMYLCASSSPPGEDEQYFGPGTRLTVT.

This clone was observed a few times. The CDR3 bases that were read are TGTGCCAGTAGTCGACCGGGACTAGCGGATGACAATGAG. Encoded protein: CASSRPGLADDNE. The whole CDR3 region reads CASSRPGLADDNEQFF. This chain joins TRBV19 and TRBJ2-1; 11 bases match TRBD2. The CDR3 is cut off 3 residues early in the read; its end comes from the germline J gene. V lost 5 bases and J lost 5; bases outside the gene matches: 8. The CDR3 sequence is 16 residues long. Per germline, CDR1 LNHDA and CDR2 SQIVND (reference sequence).

This clone was seen a handful of times. The read halts 3 residues ahead of the CDR3 end, with the missing end drawn from the germline J gene. The chain recombines TRBV6-2 or TRBV6-3 with TRBJ1-1; 9 positions match TRBD1. Germline CDR1 and CDR2: MNHEY and SVGEGT. The CDR3 has 13 residues. J lost 5 bases, V lost 5 bases, and 3 bases had no gene match. The part of the CDR3 DNA that was read is TGTGCCAGCAGTCGGGACAGGGTGACTGAA. This gives the protein CASSRDRVTE. The complete CDR3 sequence is CASSRDRVTEAFF.

This clone was detected many times. The read is 3 residues too short to cover the CDR3 end, so that end is filled in from the germline J gene. This chain joins TRBV7-8 and TRBJ2-1, with 9 bases aligning to TRBD2. In germline, CDR1 is SGHVS, CDR2 FQNEAQ. CDR3 length: 14 residues. With V trimmed by 6 bases and J by 2 bases, 2 bases remained unmatched. The CDR3 protein is CASSSGGPYNEQFF. The sequenced CDR3 bases are TGTGCCAGCAGTAGCGGGGGACCCTACAATGAG.

This clone has at least ten counts. The sequence runs out 3 residues before the end of the CDR3; the remainder is reconstructed from the germline J gene. The chain carries TRBV7-9 and TRBJ2-5; the match to TRBD1 covers 9 bases. The CDR3 is made up of 15 amino acids. Germline V gene data show CDR1 as SEHNR and CDR2 as FQNEAQ (reference sequence). V dropped 5 bases and J dropped 4; count of bases not matched to a gene: 8. The covered CDR3 bases are TGTGCCAGCAGCCCGGGACAGGGAACGGGAGAGACC. The encoded protein is CASSPGQGTGET. From start to end, the CDR3 is CASSPGQGTGETQYF.